The rows below give T cell receptor beta chains drawn from one sample of a study of T-cell reconstitution after alpha-beta-depleted transplantation in children. TCRdb reanalysed the PCR reads using MiXCR and keeps one entry per CDR3 protein. There are roughly 200,000 distinct CDR3 sequences in the sample; roughly 14% occur only once, and roughly 13% lies in the top ten. The sequenced sample was PBMCs from the stem cell graft donor, obtained from the stem cell graft. Source of these receptors: a human donor who donated a stem cell graft to a child with acute lymphoblastic leukemia. Both conserved end residues are part of each CDR3. The D gene is left open where the match is weak. Rows may omit the clone size; those that give it use once, few, many or a size class.

TRBV27	TRBJ1-1	many	NA	CASSLDRMNTEAFF	TGTGCCAGCAGTTTGGACCGTATGAACACTGAAGCTTTCTTT
TRBV5-1	TRBJ2-2	few	NA	CASSLETSRVRSGELFF	TGCGCCAGCAGCTTGGAAACTAGTCGGGTTCGATCCGGGGAGCTGTTTTTT
TRBV4-1	TRBJ2-5	many	NA	CASSPRVGGQETQYF	TGCGCCAGCAGCCCTCGGGTTGGGGGCCAAGAGACCCAGTACTTC
TRBV20-1	TRBJ2-7	few	NA	CSASRSREQYF	TGCAGTGCCAGCAGGAGTCGCGAGCAGTACTTC
TRBV4-1	TRBJ2-4	NA	NA	CASSPGVGPIQYF	TGTGCCAGCAGCCCCGGGGTCGGACCTATTCAGTACTTC
TRBV10-3	TRBJ2-5	many	NA	CAISESSRTQYF	TGTGCCATCAGTGAGTCGTCCAGGACCCAGTACTTC
TRBV23-1	TRBJ2-6	NA	NA	CASTLLGVAGANVLTF	TGCGCCAGCACTCTTTTAGGGGTAGCTGGGGCCAACGTCCTGACTTTC
TRBV5-1	TRBJ2-1	many	TRBD2	CASVLLAGAGNEQFF	TGCGCCAGCGTTCTCCTAGCGGGAGCGGGAAATGAGCAGTTCTTC
TRBV7-9	TRBJ2-5	few	TRBD1	CASSTRTGLRTQYF	TGTGCCAGCAGCACCCGGACAGGCCTAAGGACCCAGTACTTC
TRBV29-1	TRBJ1-2	many	NA	CSVEEPLSGYTF	TGCAGCGTTGAAGAGCCGTTGAGCGGCTACACCTTC
TRBV29-1	TRBJ2-2	many	TRBD1	CSAQTGLERELFF	TGCAGCGCCCAGACAGGGCTTGAACGGGAGCTGTTTTTT
TRBV11-3	TRBJ2-7	few	NA	CASSLEEPSGLPWKYF	TGTGCCAGCAGCTTAGAGGAACCCAGCGGGCTGCCTTGGAAGTACTTC
TRBV18	TRBJ2-3	many	TRBD2	CASSPLAGSTDTQYF	TGTGCCAGCTCACCTTTAGCGGGGAGCACAGATACGCAGTATTTT
TRBV15	TRBJ1-1	many	NA	CATSRETHSEAFF	TGTGCCACCAGCAGGGAGACCCATAGTGAAGCTTTCTTT
TRBV3-1	TRBJ2-1	few	TRBD1	CASRAPTGVEQFF	TGTGCCAGCAGGGCACCGACAGGGGTTGAGCAGTTCTTC
TRBV7-8	TRBJ2-7	many	TRBD2	CASRLTRLAGGHEQYF	TGTGCCAGCCGATTAACCCGACTAGCGGGAGGCCACGAGCAGTACTTC
TRBV5-6	TRBJ1-5	NA	NA	CASSLSRGKILRGNQPHHF	TGTGCCAGCAGCTTGTCGAGGGGGAAGATTTTACGCGGCAATCAGCCCCATCATTTT
TRBV19	TRBJ2-7	NA	TRBD2	CASSIALAGFPYEQYF	TGTGCCAGTAGTATAGCGCTAGCGGGTTTTCCCTACGAGCAGTACTTC
TRBV10-3	TRBJ2-3	many	NA	CAISVRGYTQYF	TGTGCCATCAGTGTTAGAGGGTATACGCAGTATTTT
TRBV5-1	TRBJ1-2	few	TRBD1	CASSPGTEGGYTF	TGCGCCAGCAGCCCCGGGACAGAAGGAGGCTACACCTTC
TRBV7-8	TRBJ2-3	NA	TRBD2	CASSRGGSQYF	TGTGCCAGCAGTCGCGGGGGGTCGCAGTATTTT
TRBV7-9	TRBJ1-1	few	NA	CASSQSGGTEAFF	TGTGCCAGCAGTCAAAGCGGAGGGACTGAAGCTTTCTTT
TRBV5-4	TRBJ2-1	NA	NA	CASSGERAYNEQFF	TGTGCCAGCAGCGGGGAGCGAGCCTACAATGAGCAGTTCTTC
TRBV7-8	TRBJ2-7	NA	TRBD1	CASNRLEGTGSYEQYF	TGTGCCAGCAACCGACTCGAGGGGACAGGCTCCTACGAGCAGTACTTC
TRBV7-6	TRBJ2-7	many	NA	CASSPGHPREQYF	TGTGCCAGCAGCCCCGGACACCCCCGCGAGCAGTACTTC
TRBV7-2	TRBJ1-1	many	NA	CASSLAGILHGGYTEAFF	TGTGCCAGCAGCTTAGCCGGAATTCTCCATGGGGGTTACACTGAAGCTTTCTTT